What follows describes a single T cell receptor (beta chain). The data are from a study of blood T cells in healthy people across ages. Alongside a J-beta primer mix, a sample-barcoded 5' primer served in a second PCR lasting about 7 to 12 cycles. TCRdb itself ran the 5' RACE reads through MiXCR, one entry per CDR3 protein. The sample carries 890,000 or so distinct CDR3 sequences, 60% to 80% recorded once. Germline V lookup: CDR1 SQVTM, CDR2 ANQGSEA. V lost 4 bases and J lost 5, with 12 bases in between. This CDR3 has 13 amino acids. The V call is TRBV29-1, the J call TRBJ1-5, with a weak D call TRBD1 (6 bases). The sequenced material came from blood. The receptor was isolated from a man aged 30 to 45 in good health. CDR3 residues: CSVGRDMDQPQHF. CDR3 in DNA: TGCAGCGTTGGTCGGGACATGGATCAGCCCCAGCATTTT.